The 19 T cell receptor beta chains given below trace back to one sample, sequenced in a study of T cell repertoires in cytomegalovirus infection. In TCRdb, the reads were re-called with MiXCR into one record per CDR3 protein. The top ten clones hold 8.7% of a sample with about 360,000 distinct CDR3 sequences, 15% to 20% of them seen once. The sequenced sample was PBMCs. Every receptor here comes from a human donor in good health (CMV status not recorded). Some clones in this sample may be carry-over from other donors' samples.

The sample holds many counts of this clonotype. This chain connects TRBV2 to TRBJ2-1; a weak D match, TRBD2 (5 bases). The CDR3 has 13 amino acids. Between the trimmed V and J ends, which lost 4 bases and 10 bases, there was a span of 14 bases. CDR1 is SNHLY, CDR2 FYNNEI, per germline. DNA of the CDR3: TGTGCCAGCAGTGGAGCGGACTTGGGGGAGCAGTTCTTC. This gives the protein CASSGADLGEQFF.

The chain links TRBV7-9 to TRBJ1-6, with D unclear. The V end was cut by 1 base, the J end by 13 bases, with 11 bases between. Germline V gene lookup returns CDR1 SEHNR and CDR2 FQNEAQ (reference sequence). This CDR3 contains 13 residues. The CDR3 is CASSLDGSSPLHF. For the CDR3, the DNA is TGTGCCAGCAGCTTAGATGGGAGCTCGCCCCTCCACTTT. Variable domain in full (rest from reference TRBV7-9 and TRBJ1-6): DTGVSQNPRHKITKRGQNVTFRCDPISEHNRLYWYRQTLGQGPEFLTYFQNEAQLEKSRLLSDRFSAERPKGSFSTLEIQRTEQGDSAMYLCASSLDGSSPLHFGNGTRLTVT.

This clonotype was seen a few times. CDR3 sequence (DNA): TGTGCCAGCAGTCCGAGGGTTAATAGCAATCAGCCCCAGCATTTT. Residues: CASSPRVNSNQPQHF. The chain carries TRBV27 and TRBJ1-5, with unresolved D. This CDR3 is built from 15 residues. CDR1 and CDR2 (germline): MNHEY, SMNVEV (reference sequence). The V gene lost 5 bases and the J gene lost 0 bases, with 11 bases spanning the gap.

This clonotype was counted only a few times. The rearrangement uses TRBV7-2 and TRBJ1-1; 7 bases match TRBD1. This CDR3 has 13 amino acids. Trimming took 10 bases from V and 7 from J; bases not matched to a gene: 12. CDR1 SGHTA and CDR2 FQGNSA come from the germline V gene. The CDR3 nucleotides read TGTGCCACAAGCCCCCAGGACAGGATTGAAGCTTTCTTT. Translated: CATSPQDRIEAFF.

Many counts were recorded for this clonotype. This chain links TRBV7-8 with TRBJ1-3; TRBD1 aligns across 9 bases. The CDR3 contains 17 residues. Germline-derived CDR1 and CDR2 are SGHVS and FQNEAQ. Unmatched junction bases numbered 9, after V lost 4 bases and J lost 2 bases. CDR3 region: CASSSNTGGAAGNTIYF. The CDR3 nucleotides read TGTGCCAGCAGCTCGAATACAGGGGGCGCGGCTGGAAACACCATATATTTT.

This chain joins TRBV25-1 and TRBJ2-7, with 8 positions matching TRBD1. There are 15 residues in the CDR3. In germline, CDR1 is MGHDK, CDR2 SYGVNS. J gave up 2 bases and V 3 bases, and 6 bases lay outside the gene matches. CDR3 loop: CASSDGTGSTYEQYF. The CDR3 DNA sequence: TGTGCCAGCAGTGACGGGACAGGTTCAACCTACGAGCAGTACTTC.

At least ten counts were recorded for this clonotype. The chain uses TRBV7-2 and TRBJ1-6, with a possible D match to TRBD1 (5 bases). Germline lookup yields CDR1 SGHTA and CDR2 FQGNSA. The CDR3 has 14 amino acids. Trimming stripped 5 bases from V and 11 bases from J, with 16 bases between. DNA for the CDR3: TGTGCCAGCAGCGCGGGACGCGGGGGACCACCCCTCCACTTT. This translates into CASSAGRGGPPLHF.

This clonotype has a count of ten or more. DNA of the CDR3: TGTGCCAGCAGTTTGACGGGCGGGGGGGAAGAGACCCAGTACTTC. Translating gives CASSLTGGGEETQYF. V is TRBV12-3 or TRBV12-4 and J is TRBJ2-5; 9 nucleotides align to TRBD2. J was trimmed by 3 bases and V by 3 bases; bases with no gene match: 5. The CDR3 extends over 15 amino acids.

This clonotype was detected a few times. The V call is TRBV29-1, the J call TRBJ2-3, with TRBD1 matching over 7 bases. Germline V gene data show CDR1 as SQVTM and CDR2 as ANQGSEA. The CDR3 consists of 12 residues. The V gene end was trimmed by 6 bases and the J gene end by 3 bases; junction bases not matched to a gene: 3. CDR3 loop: CSVGQETDTQYF. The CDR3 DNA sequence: TGCAGCGTCGGACAGGAGACAGATACGCAGTATTTT.

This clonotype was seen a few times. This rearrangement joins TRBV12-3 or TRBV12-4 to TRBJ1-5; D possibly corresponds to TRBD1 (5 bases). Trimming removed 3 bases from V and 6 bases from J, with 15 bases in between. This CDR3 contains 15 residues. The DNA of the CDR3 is TGTGCCAGCAGTTTGGGGCAGGATCCATCTCAGCCCCAGCATTTT. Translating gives CASSLGQDPSQPQHF.

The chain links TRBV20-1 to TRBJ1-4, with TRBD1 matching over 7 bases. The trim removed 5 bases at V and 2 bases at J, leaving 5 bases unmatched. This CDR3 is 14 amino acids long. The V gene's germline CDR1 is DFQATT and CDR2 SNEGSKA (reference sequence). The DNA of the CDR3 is TGCAGTGCTGGAACAGGGGCGACTAATGAAAAACTGTTTTTT. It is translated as CSAGTGATNEKLFF.

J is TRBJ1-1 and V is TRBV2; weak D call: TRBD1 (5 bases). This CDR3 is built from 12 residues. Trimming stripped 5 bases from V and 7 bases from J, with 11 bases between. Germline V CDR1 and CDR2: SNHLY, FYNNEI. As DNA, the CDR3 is TGTGCCAGCAGTAAGGCGGGGGTTGAAGCTTTCTTT. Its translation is CASSKAGVEAFF. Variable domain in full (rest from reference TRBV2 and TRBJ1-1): EPEVTQTPSHQVTQMGQEVILRCVPISNHLYFYWYRQILGQKVEFLVSFYNNEISEKSEIFDDQFSVERPDGSNFTLKIRSTKLEDSAMYFCASSKAGVEAFFGQGTRLTVV.

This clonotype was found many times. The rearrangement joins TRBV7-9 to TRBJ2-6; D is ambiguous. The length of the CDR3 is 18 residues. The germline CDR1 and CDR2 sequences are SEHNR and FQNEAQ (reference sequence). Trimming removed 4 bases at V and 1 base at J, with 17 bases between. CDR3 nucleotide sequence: TGTGCCAGCAGCTCCCTGGGTGGCAGAAAATCTGGGGCCAACGTCCTGACTTTC. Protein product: CASSSLGGRKSGANVLTF.

The CDR3 DNA is TGTGCCACCAGTGATTCGCGGCATAGCAATCAGCCCCAGCATTTT. Protein sequence: CATSDSRHSNQPQHF. The rearrangement links TRBV24-1 to TRBJ1-5; D unresolved. This CDR3 has 15 residues. V was pared by 2 bases and J by 0 bases, with 7 bases between. In germline, CDR1 is KGHDR, CDR2 SFDVKD.

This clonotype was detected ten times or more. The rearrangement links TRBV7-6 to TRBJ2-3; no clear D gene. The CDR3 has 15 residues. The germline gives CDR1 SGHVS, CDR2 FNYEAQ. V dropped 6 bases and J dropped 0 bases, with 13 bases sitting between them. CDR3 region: CASRRGDVSTDTQYF. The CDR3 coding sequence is TGTGCCAGCAGACGTGGGGATGTTAGCACAGATACGCAGTATTTT.

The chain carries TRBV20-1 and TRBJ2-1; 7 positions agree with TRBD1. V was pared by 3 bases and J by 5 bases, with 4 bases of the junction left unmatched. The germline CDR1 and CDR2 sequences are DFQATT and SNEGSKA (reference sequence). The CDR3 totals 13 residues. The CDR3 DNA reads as TGCAGTGCTAGCCGGGACAGCCACAATGAGCAGTTCTTC. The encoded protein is CSASRDSHNEQFF.

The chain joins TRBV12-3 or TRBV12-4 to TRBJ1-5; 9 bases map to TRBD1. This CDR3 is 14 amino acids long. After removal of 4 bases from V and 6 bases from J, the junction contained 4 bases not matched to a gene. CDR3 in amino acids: CASSSGQGFQPQHF. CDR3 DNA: TGTGCCAGCAGTTCGGGACAGGGATTTCAGCCCCAGCATTTT.

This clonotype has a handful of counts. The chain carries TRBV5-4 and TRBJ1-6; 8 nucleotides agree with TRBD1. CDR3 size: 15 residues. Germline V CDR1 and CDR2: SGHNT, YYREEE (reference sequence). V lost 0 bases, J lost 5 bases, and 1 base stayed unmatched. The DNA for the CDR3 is TGTGCCAGCAGCTTGGAACAGGGGGATAATTCACCCCTCCACTTT. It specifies CASSLEQGDNSPLHF.

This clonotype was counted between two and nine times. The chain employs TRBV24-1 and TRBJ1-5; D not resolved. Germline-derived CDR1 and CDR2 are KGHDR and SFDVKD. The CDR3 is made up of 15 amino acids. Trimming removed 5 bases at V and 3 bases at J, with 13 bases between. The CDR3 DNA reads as TGTGCCACCAGTGGAAGGGCCCGGGACAATCAGCCCCAGCATTTT. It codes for CATSGRARDNQPQHF.